This TCR beta chain was found in a study of breast tumors, draining lymph nodes, adjacent tissues. CDR1 is DFQATT, CDR2 SNEGSKA, per germline (reference sequence). V shed 1 base, J shed 5 bases, and the junction held 2 bases outside the gene matches. The CDR3 is made up of 13 amino acids. Findings and caveats of the study: That most tumor T cells come from lymph nodes remained unproven. Most tumor T cells seemingly derive from lymph node, then expand in tumor.

MiXCR, applied by TCRdb to the multiplex PCR reads, yields one record per CDR3 protein. Of 140,000 or so distinct CDR3 sequences in the sample, around a third are singletons; the top ten hold approximately 2.2%. This clonotype was recorded at least ten times. What it binds is not known. The lymph nodes were axillary draining lymph nodes from breast cancer patients. The chain has TRBV20-1 and TRBJ2-5, with 9 bases matching TRBD2. The sequenced material came from axillary lymph node tissue. The TCR comes from a female donor with breast cancer. Some clones in this sample may be carry-over from other donors' samples. The CDR3 coding sequence is TGCAGTGCTAGAGCAGCGGGGGGTGAGACCCAGTACTTC. It codes for CSARAAGGETQYF.